This T cell receptor beta chain is from a study of T cells in Graves' hyperthyroidism and ophthalmopathy. This clonotype was observed at least ten times. The antigen is undetermined. Germline CDR1 is SGHRS and CDR2 is YFSETQ. The CDR3 runs 15 residues. V gave up 2 bases and J gave up 2 bases, with 13 bases separating them. Those with hyperthyroidism were 18 to 65 years old, newly diagnosed, and ill for under 2 months. For the diagnoses, clinical symptoms, serum thyroxine and TRAb, thyroid ultrasound and orbital computed tomography were used. Amplified regions were TCR beta CDR3 sequences from RNA transcripts. HTBI primers drove first-round RT-PCR of the TCR CDR3. TCRdb analysed the multiplex PCR reads with MiXCR anew, one entry per CDR3 protein. The repertoire holds roughly 380,000 distinct CDR3 sequences, with roughly 19% as singletons. Study-level results: A model of 13 V-J pairs discriminated ophthalmopathy from stable hyperthyroidism.

V gene TRBV5-1 combines with J gene TRBJ1-2, with D perhaps TRBD1 (5 bases). Input material: blood. The source is a woman younger than 30 with Graves' hyperthyroidism. The CDR3 spells CASSLSTTENYGYTF. The CDR3 DNA follows: TGCGCCAGCAGCTTATCGACGACAGAAAACTATGGCTACACCTTC.